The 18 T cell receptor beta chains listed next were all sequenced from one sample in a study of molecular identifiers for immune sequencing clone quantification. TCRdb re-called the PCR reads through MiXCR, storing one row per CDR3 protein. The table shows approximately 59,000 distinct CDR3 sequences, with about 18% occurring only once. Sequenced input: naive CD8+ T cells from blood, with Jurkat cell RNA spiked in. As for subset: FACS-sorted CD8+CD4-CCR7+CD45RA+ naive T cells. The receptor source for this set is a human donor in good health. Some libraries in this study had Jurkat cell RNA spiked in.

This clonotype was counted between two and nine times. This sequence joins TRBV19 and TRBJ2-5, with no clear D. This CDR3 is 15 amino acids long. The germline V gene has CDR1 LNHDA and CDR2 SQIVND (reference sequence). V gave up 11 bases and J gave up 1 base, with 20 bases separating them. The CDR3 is CAAPARSASQETQYF. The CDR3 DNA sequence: TGTGCCGCCCCCGCGAGGAGCGCCAGCCAAGAGACCCAGTACTTC.

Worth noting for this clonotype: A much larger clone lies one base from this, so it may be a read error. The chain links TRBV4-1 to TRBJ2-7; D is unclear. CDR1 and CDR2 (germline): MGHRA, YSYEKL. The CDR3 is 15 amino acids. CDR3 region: CASSQEGQETYEQCF. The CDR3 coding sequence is TGCGCCAGCAGCCAAGAGGGCCAGGAGACCTACGAGCAGTGCTTC.

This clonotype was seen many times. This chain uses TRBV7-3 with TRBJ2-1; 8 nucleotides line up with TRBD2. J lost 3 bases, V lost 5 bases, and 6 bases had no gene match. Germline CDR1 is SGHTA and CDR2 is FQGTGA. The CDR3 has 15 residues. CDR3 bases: TGTGCCAGCAGCCCATCCGGGACTAGCTACAATGAGCAGTTCTTC. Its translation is CASSPSGTSYNEQFF.

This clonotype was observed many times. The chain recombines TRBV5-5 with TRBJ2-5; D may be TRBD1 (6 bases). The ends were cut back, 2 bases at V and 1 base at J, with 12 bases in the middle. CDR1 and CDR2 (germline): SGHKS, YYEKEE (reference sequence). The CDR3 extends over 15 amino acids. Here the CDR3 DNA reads TGTGCCAGCAGCTTACTGACAGGCCCCCAAGAGACCCAGTACTTC. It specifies CASSLLTGPQETQYF.

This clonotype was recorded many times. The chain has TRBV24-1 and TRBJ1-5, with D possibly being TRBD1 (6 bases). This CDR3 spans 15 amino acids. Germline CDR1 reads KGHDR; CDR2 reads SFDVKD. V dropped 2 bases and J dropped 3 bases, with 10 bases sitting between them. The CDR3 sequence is CATSDSDSFNQPQHF. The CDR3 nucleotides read TGTGCCACCAGTGATTCGGACAGTTTCAATCAGCCCCAGCATTTT.

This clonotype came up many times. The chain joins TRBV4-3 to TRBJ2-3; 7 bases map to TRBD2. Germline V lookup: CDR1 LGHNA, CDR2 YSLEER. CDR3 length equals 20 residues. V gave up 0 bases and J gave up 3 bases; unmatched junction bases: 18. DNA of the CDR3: TGCGCCAGCAGCCAAGATAACATTGTGTCTGGGGCGGGAGTGACAGATACGCAGTATTTT. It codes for CASSQDNIVSGAGVTDTQYF.

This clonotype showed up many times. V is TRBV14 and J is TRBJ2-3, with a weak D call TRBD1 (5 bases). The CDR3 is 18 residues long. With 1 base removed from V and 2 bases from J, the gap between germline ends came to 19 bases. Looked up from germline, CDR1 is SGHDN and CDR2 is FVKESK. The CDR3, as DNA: TGTGCCAGCAGCCAAGTAAGCCAAAGCAAGGGGTACACAGATACGCAGTATTTT. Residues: CASSQVSQSKGYTDTQYF.

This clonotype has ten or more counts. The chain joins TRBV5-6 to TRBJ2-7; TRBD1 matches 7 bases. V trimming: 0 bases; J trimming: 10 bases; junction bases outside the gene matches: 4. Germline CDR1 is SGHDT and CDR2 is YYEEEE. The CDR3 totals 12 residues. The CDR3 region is CASSLDRQGQYF. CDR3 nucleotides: TGTGCCAGCAGCTTGGACCGACAGGGTCAGTACTTC.

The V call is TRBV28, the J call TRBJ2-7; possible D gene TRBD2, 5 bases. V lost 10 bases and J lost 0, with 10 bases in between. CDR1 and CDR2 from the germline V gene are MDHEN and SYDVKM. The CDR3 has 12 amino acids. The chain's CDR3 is CATGDYSYEQYF. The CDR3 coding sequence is TGTGCCACCGGGGATTACTCCTACGAGCAGTACTTC.

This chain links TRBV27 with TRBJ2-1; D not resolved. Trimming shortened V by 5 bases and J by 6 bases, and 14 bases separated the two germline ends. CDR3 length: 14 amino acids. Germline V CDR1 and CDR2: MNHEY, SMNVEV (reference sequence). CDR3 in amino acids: CASSPYSGSNEQFF. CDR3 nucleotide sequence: TGTGCCAGCAGTCCTTATTCAGGCTCCAATGAGCAGTTCTTC.

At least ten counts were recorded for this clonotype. For the CDR3, the DNA is TGCGCCAGCAGCCAAGTAGAGGTCGGAGGGTACGAGCAGTACTTC. This translates into CASSQVEVGGYEQYF. The chain combines TRBV4-1 with TRBJ2-7; D might be TRBD2 (6 bases). This CDR3 comprises 15 residues. With 1 base removed from V and 4 bases from J, the gap between germline ends came to 14 bases. The germline V gene has CDR1 MGHRA and CDR2 YSYEKL.

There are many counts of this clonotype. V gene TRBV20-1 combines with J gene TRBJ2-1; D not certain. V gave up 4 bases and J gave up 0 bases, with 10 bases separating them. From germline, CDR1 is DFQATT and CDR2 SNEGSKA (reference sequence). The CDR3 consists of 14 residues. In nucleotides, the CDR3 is TGCAGTGCTAAACGACTTGACTCCTACAATGAGCAGTTCTTC. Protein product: CSAKRLDSYNEQFF.

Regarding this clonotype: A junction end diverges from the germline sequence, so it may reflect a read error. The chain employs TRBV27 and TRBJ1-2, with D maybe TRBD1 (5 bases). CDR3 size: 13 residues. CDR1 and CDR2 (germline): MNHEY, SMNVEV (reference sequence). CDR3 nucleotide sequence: TGTGCCAGCAGTTTGACAGCTAACTATGGCTGCACCTTC. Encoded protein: CASSLTANYGCTF.

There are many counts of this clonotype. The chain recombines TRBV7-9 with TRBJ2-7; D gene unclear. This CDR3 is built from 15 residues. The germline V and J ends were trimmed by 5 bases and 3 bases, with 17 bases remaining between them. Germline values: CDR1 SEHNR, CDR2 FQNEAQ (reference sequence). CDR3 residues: CASSPKVGSLYEQYF. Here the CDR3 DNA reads TGTGCCAGCAGCCCGAAGGTTGGCAGCCTCTACGAGCAGTACTTC.

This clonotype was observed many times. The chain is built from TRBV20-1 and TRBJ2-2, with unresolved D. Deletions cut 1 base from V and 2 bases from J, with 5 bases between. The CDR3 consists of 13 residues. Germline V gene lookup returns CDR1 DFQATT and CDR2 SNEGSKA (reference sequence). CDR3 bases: TGCAGTGCTAGAGTAGGAAACACCGGGGAGCTGTTTTTT. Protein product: CSARVGNTGELFF.

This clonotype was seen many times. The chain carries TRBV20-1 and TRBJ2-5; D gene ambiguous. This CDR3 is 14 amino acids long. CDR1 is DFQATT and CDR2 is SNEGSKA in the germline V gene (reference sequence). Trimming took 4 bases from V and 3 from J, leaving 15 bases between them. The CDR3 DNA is TGCAGTGCTACAACAGAAAACTTCGAAGAGACCCAGTACTTC. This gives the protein CSATTENFEETQYF.

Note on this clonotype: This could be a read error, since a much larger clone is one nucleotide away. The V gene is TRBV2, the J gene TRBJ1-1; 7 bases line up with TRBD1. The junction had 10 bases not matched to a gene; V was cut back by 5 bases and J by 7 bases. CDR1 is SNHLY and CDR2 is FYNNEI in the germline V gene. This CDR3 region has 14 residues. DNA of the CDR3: TGTGCCAGCAGTCAGACAGGGTTTCCCCTTGAAGCTTTCTTT. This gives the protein CASSQTGFPLEAFF.

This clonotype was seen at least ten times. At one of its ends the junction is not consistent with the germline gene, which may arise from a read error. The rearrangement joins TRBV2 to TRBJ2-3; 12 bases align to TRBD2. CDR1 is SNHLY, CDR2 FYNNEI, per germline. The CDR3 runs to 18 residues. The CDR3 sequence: CASSEGLAGVGVADRQYF. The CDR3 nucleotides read TGTGCCAGCAGTGAAGGACTAGCGGGAGTTGGTGTGGCAGATAGGCAGTATTTT.